The next 12 T cell receptor beta chains were all read from a single sample in a study of technical replicates of blood from four donors. Assay: immunoSEQ multiplex PCR; the TCRdb copy retains only in-frame clones and omits some. Among nearly 70,000 clones, roughly nine tenths were seen once, and the ten largest hold 4.7%. The sequencing input was PBMCs. Receptor source: a human donor in good health. Some clones in this sample may be carry-over from other donors' samples.

This clone has just one count. The gene calls are TRBV2 and TRBJ1-5; 9 nucleotides align to TRBD1. Germline CDR1 is SNHLY and CDR2 is FYNNEI. Losses at the gene ends were 8 bases for V and 2 bases for J; bases not matched to a gene: 7. CDR3 length: 15 amino acids. The CDR3 spells CASRQGGVRNQPQHF. CDR3 DNA sequence: TGTGCCAGCCGACAGGGGGGTGTACGCAATCAGCCCCAGCATTTT. The variable domain in full, completed from reference TRBV2 and TRBJ1-5, reads EPEVTQTPSHQVTQMGQEVILRCVPISNHLYFYWYRQILGQKVEFLVSFYNNEISEKSEIFDDQFSVERPDGSNFTLKIRSTKLEDSAMYFCASRQGGVRNQPQHFGDGTRLSIL.

The V and J genes are TRBV10-3 and TRBJ2-4, with 7 bases fitting TRBD1. The V segment lost 6 bases and the J segment 5 bases; nucleotides outside the gene matches: 10. This CDR3 spans 15 amino acids. Germline CDR1 reads ENHRY; CDR2 reads SYGVKD. The DNA for the CDR3 is TGTGCCATCAGCCGGGACAGCTCTAGCCAAAACATTCAGTACTTC. Translated: CAISRDSSSQNIQYF.

This clone was recorded a few times. The gene calls are TRBV2 and TRBJ1-2; 9 nucleotides match TRBD1. From germline, CDR1 is SNHLY and CDR2 FYNNEI. The CDR3 is made up of 15 amino acids. With V trimmed by 1 base and J by 3 bases, 3 bases remained unmatched. The CDR3 sequence: CASSEGGQGYYGYTF. CDR3 sequence (DNA): TGTGCCAGCAGTGAAGGGGGACAGGGCTACTATGGCTACACCTTC. Combining the CDR3 with reference TRBV2 and TRBJ1-2 gives the whole variable domain EPEVTQTPSHQVTQMGQEVILRCVPISNHLYFYWYRQILGQKVEFLVSFYNNEISEKSEIFDDQFSVERPDGSNFTLKIRSTKLEDSAMYFCASSEGGQGYYGYTFGSGTRLTVV.

The chain has TRBV9 and TRBJ1-2; a weak D match, TRBD1 (5 bases). This CDR3 is built from 15 residues. Trimming pared 0 bases from V and 2 bases from J, leaving 11 bases between. The germline V gene encodes CDR1 SGDLS and CDR2 YYNGEE. The DNA of the CDR3 is TGTGCCAGCAGCGTAGCTCATTCAGGGAACTATGGCTACACCTTC. Its translation is CASSVAHSGNYGYTF.

The chain couples TRBV2 to TRBJ2-3, with 10 bases identical to TRBD1. V lost 4 bases to trimming and J lost 1 base; unmatched junction nucleotides: 2. The CDR3 consists of 15 residues. Germline loops: CDR1 SNHLY, CDR2 FYNNEI. The CDR3 region has the DNA TGTGCCAGCAGTGCTGGGACAGGGGGCACAGATACGCAGTATTTT. Translated, it gives CASSAGTGGTDTQYF.

This clone was observed once. This chain's CDR3 is CAWSVLEGSYTF. DNA for the CDR3: TGTGCCTGGAGTGTACTCGAGGGAAGCTACACCTTC. The chain is built from TRBV30 and TRBJ1-2; no definite D call. V gave up 0 bases and J gave up 9 bases, with 11 bases separating them. Germline lookup yields CDR1 GTSNPN and CDR2 SVGIG (reference sequence). The length of the CDR3 is 12 residues.

The V gene is TRBV9, the J gene TRBJ2-3; D perhaps matches TRBD2 (5 bases). The CDR3 consists of 15 residues. The germline V and J ends were trimmed by 0 bases and 5 bases, with 13 bases remaining between them. CDR1 is SGDLS and CDR2 is YYNGEE in the germline V gene. CDR3 loop: CASSVVGIGGDTQYF. Here the CDR3 DNA reads TGTGCCAGCAGCGTAGTAGGGATCGGAGGAGATACGCAGTATTTT.

The chain combines TRBV5-4 with TRBJ2-2; 9 nucleotides line up with TRBD1. The J segment lost 3 bases and the V segment lost 0 bases, leaving 0 bases of the junction unmatched. Germline V gene sequence: CDR1 SGHNT, CDR2 YYREEE (reference sequence). This CDR3 comprises 15 residues. The CDR3 is CASSLGDRDTGELFF. DNA of the CDR3: TGTGCCAGCAGCTTGGGGGACAGGGACACCGGGGAGCTGTTTTTT.

V is TRBV5-1 and J is TRBJ2-2; 12 positions agree with TRBD2. V shed 4 bases, J shed 0 bases, and the junction held 4 bases outside the gene matches. Germline V gene lookup returns CDR1 SGHRS and CDR2 YFSETQ. The CDR3 extends over 17 amino acids. CDR3: CASSQTSGSSNTGELFF. The CDR3 DNA is TGCGCCAGCAGCCAGACTAGCGGGAGTTCGAACACCGGGGAGCTGTTTTTT.

The rearrangement joins TRBV4-2 to TRBJ2-3; no reliable D call. Germline lookup yields CDR1 LGHNA and CDR2 YNFKEQ. Trimming pared 0 bases from V and 5 bases from J, leaving 12 bases between. The CDR3 runs to 15 residues. CDR3 DNA: TGTGCCAGCAGCCAAGATGAGAGCCGCGGAGATACGCAGTATTTT. Encoded protein: CASSQDESRGDTQYF.

The rearrangement joins TRBV6-6 to TRBJ1-3; D call uncertain. CDR1 is MNHNY, CDR2 SVGAGI, per germline (reference sequence). The CDR3 length is 16 residues. V shed 2 bases and J shed 0 bases, with 11 bases lying between them. CDR3 sequence reads: CASSYEAQDSGNTIYF. Here the CDR3 DNA reads TGTGCCAGCAGTTACGAGGCTCAAGACTCTGGAAACACCATATATTTT.

This chain joins TRBV19 and TRBJ2-7; D call uncertain. The V gene's germline CDR1 is LNHDA and CDR2 SQIVND (reference sequence). The length of the CDR3 is 16 residues. The ends were cut back, 6 bases at V and 5 bases at J, with 23 bases in the middle. CDR3 in amino acids: CASSPSPSPGIHEQYF. CDR3 sequence (DNA): TGTGCCAGTAGCCCGAGCCCCTCTCCGGGTATACACGAGCAGTACTTC.